The rows below give T cell receptor beta chains drawn from one sample of a study of cytomegalovirus exposure and HLA in healthy donors. TCRdb's table, derived via immunoSEQ multiplex PCR, lists solely in-frame clones and lacks some. The repertoire includes 150,000 to 180,000 clones, approximately 69% of them detected once, and about 2% sits in the top ten. Specimen: PBMCs. These receptors all come from a man aged 30 to 45 in good health and CMV-seronegative. Both conserved end residues are part of each CDR3. The order of the fields is clone size, V gene, J gene, D gene, CDR3 protein, CDR3 DNA. A D gene is named only where the DNA matches it firmly. For some rows the clone size is stated as once, few or many, or as a class when expanded; others skip it.

>-|TRBV28|TRBJ1-2|TRBD1
CASSTAGQGAFGYTF
TGTGCCAGCAGTACCGCGGGACAGGGGGCGTTTGGCTACACCTTC
>-|TRBV2|TRBJ1-3|-
CASSWDGGENTIYF
TGTGCCAGCAGCTGGGACGGAGGGGAGAACACCATATATTTT
>-|TRBV7-6|TRBJ2-1|TRBD2
CASSFLSGGGRNEQFF
TGTGCCAGCAGCTTCCTTAGCGGGGGAGGGAGAAATGAGCAGTTCTTC
>-|TRBV9|TRBJ1-2|-
CASSPPLGEGPPYGYTF
TGTGCCAGCAGCCCCCCCCTGGGGGAGGGTCCCCCCTATGGCTACACCTTC
>-|TRBV9|TRBJ2-7|TRBD2
CASSAGGGPYEQYF
TGTGCCAGCAGCGCAGGCGGGGGGCCTTACGAGCAGTACTTC
>few|TRBV7-9|TRBJ1-1|-
CASSHESMNTEAFF
TGTGCCAGCAGCCACGAAAGCATGAACACTGAAGCTTTCTTT
>once|TRBV4-2|TRBJ2-1|TRBD2
CASSTYTSGGPHHNEQFF
TGTGCCAGCAGCACCTACACTAGCGGGGGGCCCCATCACAATGAGCAGTTCTTC
>-|TRBV7-3|TRBJ2-1|-
CASSSQGGGMNEQFF
TGTGCCAGCAGCTCACAGGGTGGGGGAATGAATGAGCAGTTCTTC
>-|TRBV6-7|TRBJ2-7|TRBD2
CASSYSTSAEQYF
TGTGCCAGCAGTTACTCGACTAGCGCCGAGCAGTACTTC
>few|TRBV7-9|TRBJ2-7|TRBD1
CASSSGTGAYEQYF
TGTGCCAGCAGCTCCGGGACAGGGGCGTACGAGCAGTACTTC
>-|TRBV5-1|TRBJ1-6|TRBD1
CASSLGQGNSPLHF
TGCGCCAGCAGCTTGGGACAGGGCAATTCACCCCTCCACTTT
>once|TRBV9|TRBJ2-3|TRBD2
CASSLPGGGPVDTQYF
TGTGCCAGCAGCCTCCCCGGGGGGGGGCCGGTAGATACGCAGTATTTT
>-|TRBV2|TRBJ1-1|TRBD1
CASSLPPTGAVTEAFF
TGTGCCAGCAGTCTTCCTCCGACAGGGGCGGTAACTGAAGCTTTCTTT
>-|TRBV7-9|TRBJ2-2|TRBD1
CASTWGTANTGELFF
TGTGCCAGCACCTGGGGGACAGCCAACACCGGGGAGCTGTTTTTT
>-|TRBV4-3|TRBJ2-3|TRBD2
CASSQDNPGGGDTQYF
TGCGCCAGCAGCCAAGATAACCCGGGGGGTGGAGATACGCAGTATTTT
>-|TRBV30|TRBJ2-7|TRBD1
CAWSVGTGAQQYF
TGTGCCTGGAGTGTCGGGACAGGGGCCCAGCAGTACTTC
>-|TRBV7-2|TRBJ2-7|-
CASSLLIDEQYF
TGTGCCAGCAGCTTACTTATCGACGAGCAGTACTTC
>-|TRBV18|TRBJ1-5|-
CASSPGGGNQPQHF
TGTGCCAGCTCACCGGGGGGGGGCAATCAGCCCCAGCATTTT
>-|TRBV6-5|TRBJ1-1|-
CANRGGYTEAFF
TGTGCCAACAGAGGAGGGTATACTGAAGCTTTCTTT
>-|TRBV5-4|TRBJ2-7|TRBD2
CASSSDGRVEQYF
TGTGCCAGCAGCTCGGACGGGAGGGTCGAGCAGTACTTC
>-|TRBV7-9|TRBJ2-7|-
CASSPWGDSYEQYF
TGTGCCAGCAGCCCCTGGGGGGACTCCTACGAGCAGTACTTC
>-|TRBV6-5|TRBJ2-2|TRBD1
CASTKTGDGAGELFF
TGTGCCAGCACCAAAACAGGGGATGGAGCCGGGGAGCTGTTTTTT
>-|TRBV27|TRBJ2-7|TRBD1
CASSSSGTGASEQYF
TGTGCCAGCAGTTCGAGCGGGACAGGGGCCAGTGAGCAGTACTTC
>-|TRBV4-1|TRBJ2-3|-
CASSQDESGRTDTQYF
TGCGCCAGCAGCCAAGATGAGAGCGGTCGCACAGATACGCAGTATTTT
>few|TRBV5-1|TRBJ1-2|TRBD1
CASSSAPGQTNYGYPF
TGCGCCAGCAGCTCCGCCCCGGGACAGACTAACTATGGCTACCCCTTC
>-|TRBV4-3|TRBJ2-1|-
CASSLTGISYNEQFF
TGCGCCAGCAGCCTTACAGGGATCTCCTACAATGAGCAGTTCTTC
>few|TRBV28|TRBJ2-7|-
CASSIDRIIHEQYF
TGTGCCAGCAGTATCGACAGGATAATCCACGAGCAGTACTTC
>-|TRBV13|TRBJ2-1|TRBD1
CASSSGTVRNEQFF
TGTGCCAGCAGCTCCGGGACAGTACGGAATGAGCAGTTCTTC
>-|TRBV5-4|TRBJ2-7|-
CASSSRDNFYEQYF
TGTGCCAGCAGCAGCCGGGACAATTTCTACGAGCAGTACTTC
>once|TRBV6-5|TRBJ1-5|-
CASSKSRGSNQPQHF
TGTGCCAGCAGTAAGTCAAGGGGTAGCAATCAGCCCCAGCATTTT
>-|TRBV7-2|TRBJ1-3|-
CASSLEPGSGNTIYF
TGTGCCAGCAGCTTAGAACCCGGTTCTGGAAACACCATATATTTT
>few|TRBV14|TRBJ1-1|TRBD1
CASSQDAGQGPAFF
TGTGCCAGCAGCCAAGATGCGGGACAGGGCCCGGCTTTCTTT
>-|TRBV4-2|TRBJ2-3|TRBD2
CASSQEVVGGGSTDTQYF
TGTGCCAGCAGCCAAGAGGTCGTGGGCGGGGGAAGCACAGATACGCAGTATTTT
>-|TRBV10-3|TRBJ1-1|TRBD1
CAIRGQGNTEAFF
TGTGCCATCAGGGGACAGGGGAACACTGAAGCTTTCTTT
>-|TRBV27|TRBJ2-1|TRBD2
CASSFFWSRRGSYNEQFF
TGTGCCAGCAGTTTTTTTTGGTCGAGGCGGGGGTCCTACAATGAGCAGTTCTTC
>-|TRBV5-1|TRBJ2-2|TRBD1
CASSSTGAGGELFF
TGCGCCAGCAGCTCGACAGGGGCTGGCGGGGAGCTGTTTTTT
>-|TRBV25-1|TRBJ2-1|TRBD1
CASSEGQSYNEQFF
TGTGCCAGCAGTGAGGGACAGTCCTACAATGAGCAGTTCTTC
>-|TRBV29-1|TRBJ2-1|TRBD2
CSVEGGGPVREQFF
TGCAGCGTTGAGGGCGGGGGGCCGGTCCGTGAGCAGTTCTTC
>-|TRBV18|TRBJ1-5|-
CASSPREGQPQHF
TGTGCCAGCTCACCCAGGGAGGGTCAGCCCCAGCATTTT
>-|TRBV7-8|TRBJ1-5|-
CASSLLPTGNQPQHF
TGTGCCAGCAGCTTACTCCCCACGGGGAATCAGCCCCAGCATTTT
>-|TRBV25-1|TRBJ1-2|-
CASSLQGHGYTF
TGTGCCAGCAGCTTACAGGGTCATGGCTACACCTTC
>few|TRBV11-2|TRBJ2-7|-
CASSSGLPYHEQYF
TGTGCCAGCAGCTCAGGACTGCCCTACCACGAGCAGTACTTC
>-|TRBV11-2|TRBJ2-3|-
CASSLAYSSTDTQYF
TGTGCCAGCAGCTTAGCATACAGTAGCACAGATACGCAGTATTTT
>-|TRBV28|TRBJ2-1|-
CASSFSPPSGYEQFF
TGTGCCAGCAGTTTTAGCCCCCCCTCAGGGTATGAGCAGTTCTTC
>-|TRBV6-1|TRBJ1-2|-
CASSESLGRVDDGYTF
TGTGCCAGCAGTGAAAGCCTTGGCAGGGTAGACGATGGCTACACCTTC
>-|TRBV28|TRBJ2-7|-
CASTSLRAVHEQYF
TGTGCCAGCACCTCCTTGCGGGCAGTCCACGAGCAGTACTTC
>-|TRBV7-2|TRBJ2-1|TRBD1
CASSKETGAWGNEQFF
TGTGCCAGCAGCAAAGAGACAGGGGCATGGGGGAATGAGCAGTTCTTC